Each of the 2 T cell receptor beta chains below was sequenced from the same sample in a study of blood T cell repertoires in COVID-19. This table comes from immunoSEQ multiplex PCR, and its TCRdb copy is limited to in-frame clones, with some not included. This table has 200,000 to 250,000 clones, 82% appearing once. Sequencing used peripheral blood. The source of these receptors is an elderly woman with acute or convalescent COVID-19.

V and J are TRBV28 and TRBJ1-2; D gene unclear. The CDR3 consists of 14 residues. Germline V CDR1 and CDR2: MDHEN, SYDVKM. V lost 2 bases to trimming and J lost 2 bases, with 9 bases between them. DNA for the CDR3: TGTGCCAGCAGTTTACGAGGAGGCAACTATGGCTACACCTTC. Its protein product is CASSLRGGNYGYTF.

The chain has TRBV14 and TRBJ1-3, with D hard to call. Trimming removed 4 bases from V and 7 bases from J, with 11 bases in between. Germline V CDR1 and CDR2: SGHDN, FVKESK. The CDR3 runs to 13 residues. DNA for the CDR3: TGTGCCAGCAGCCTCCGCAGCGGTAACACCATATATTTT. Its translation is CASSLRSGNTIYF.